The 26 T cell receptor beta chains below were found in one sample sequenced in a study of blood T cell repertoires in COVID-19. Repertoires were generated with immunoSEQ multiplex PCR, while TCRdb's copy carries only in-frame clones and drops some. There are roughly 180,000 clones in the sample; less than 85% occur only once, and approximately 7.6% lies in the top ten. Sequencing was carried out using peripheral blood. The receptors come from a woman in her sixties or seventies with COVID-19, enrolled during active disease.

The genes are TRBV7-8 and TRBJ2-7, with D hard to call. CDR1 is SGHVS, CDR2 FQNEAQ, per germline. V gave up 1 base and J gave up 6 bases, with 10 bases separating them. The length of the CDR3 is 13 residues. CDR3 DNA sequence: TGTGCCAGCAGCTTAGGCCAGGATCGCGAGCAGTACTTC. It encodes CASSLGQDREQYF.

The chain carries TRBV15 and TRBJ2-7, with D maybe TRBD1 (5 bases). Deletions cut 0 bases from V and 6 bases from J, with 12 bases between. CDR1 is LNHNV, CDR2 YYDKDF, per germline (reference sequence). CDR3 length equals 14 residues. The CDR3 DNA reads TGTGCCACCAGCAGAGATCGTGGGGCGCGCGAGCAGTACTTC. This encodes CATSRDRGAREQYF.

V and J are TRBV30 and TRBJ2-3; 7 nucleotides line up with TRBD2. Trimming removed 5 bases from V and 10 bases from J; junction bases left unmatched: 18. Germline-derived CDR1 and CDR2 are GTSNPN and SVGIG (reference sequence). This CDR3 contains 15 residues. This chain's CDR3 is CAWDKRLGVAGAQYF. The CDR3 DNA is TGTGCCTGGGACAAACGGCTAGGGGTGGCGGGAGCGCAGTATTTT. Complete variable domain (other parts from reference TRBV30 and TRBJ2-3): SQTIHQWPATLVQPVGSPLSLECTVEGTSNPNLYWYRQAAGRGLQLLFYSVGIGQISSEVPQNLSASRPQDRQFILSSKKLLLSDSGFYLCAWDKRLGVAGAQYFGPGTRLTVL.

The CDR3 spells CASSQKVGAGQPQHF. The CDR3 nucleotides read TGTGCCAGCTCACAAAAAGTGGGGGCCGGTCAGCCCCAGCATTTT. The rearrangement links TRBV18 to TRBJ1-5; D may be TRBD1 (6 bases). Germline CDR1 KGHSH, CDR2 LQKENI. The germline V and J ends were trimmed by 4 bases and 6 bases, with 16 bases remaining between them. The CDR3 has 15 residues.

The rearrangement uses TRBV2 and TRBJ1-6; D not resolved. V shed 6 bases and J shed 6 bases, with 6 bases lying between them. The CDR3 has 12 residues. Germline CDR1 SNHLY, CDR2 FYNNEI. The CDR3 DNA is TGTGCCAGCAGGGCTCTTAATTCACCCCTCCACTTT. It codes for CASRALNSPLHF.

This clone was counted a few times. The rearrangement uses TRBV19 and TRBJ2-2; 8 nucleotides match TRBD1. The CDR3 has 15 residues. The V gene's germline CDR1 is LNHDA and CDR2 SQIVND (reference sequence). After removal of 7 bases from V and 1 base from J, the junction contained 5 bases not matched to a gene. The CDR3 DNA is TGTGCCAGTAAAAGGGGGACAGGGAACACCGGGGAGCTGTTTTTT. Protein product: CASKRGTGNTGELFF.

V is TRBV5-1 and J is TRBJ2-5; D gene uncertain. V was trimmed by 3 bases and J by 0 bases, leaving 12 bases between them. The CDR3 loop spans 15 amino acids. Per germline, CDR1 SGHRS and CDR2 YFSETQ. CDR3 region: CASSSHSAYQETQYF. CDR3 nucleotides: TGCGCCAGCAGCTCCCATTCTGCGTACCAAGAGACCCAGTACTTC. The whole variable domain, remainder taken from reference TRBV5-1 and TRBJ2-5, is KAGVTQTPRYLIKTRGQQVTLSCSPISGHRSVSWYQQTPGQGLQFLFEYFSETQRNKGNFPGRFSGRQFSNSRSEMNVSTLELGDSALYLCASSSHSAYQETQYFGPGTRLLVL.

The chain employs TRBV3-1 (or the pseudogene TRBV3-2) and TRBJ2-3, with 7 bases matching TRBD2. CDR3 size: 15 residues. Per germline, CDR1 LGHDT and CDR2 YNNKEL (reference sequence). Trimming took 8 bases from V and 0 from J; bases not matched to a gene: 8. This CDR3 reads CASQSSGASTDTQYF. For the CDR3, the DNA is TGTGCCAGCCAAAGCAGCGGGGCTAGCACAGATACGCAGTATTTT.

The chain employs TRBV28 and TRBJ1-5, with 9 bases aligning to TRBD1. CDR1 and CDR2 from the germline V gene are MDHEN and SYDVKM. This CDR3 is 15 amino acids long. V shed 5 bases and J 5 bases; nucleotides not matched to a gene: 7. For the CDR3, the DNA is TGTGCCAGCAGTCGCGGACAGGGGAGTTATCAGCCCCAGCATTTT. This encodes CASSRGQGSYQPQHF.

J is TRBJ1-2 and V is TRBV4-2; tentative D call: TRBD1 (5 bases). The CDR3 has 13 residues. CDR1 and CDR2 (germline): LGHNA, YNFKEQ. V was pared by 0 bases and J by 7 bases, with 9 bases between. The CDR3 loop is CASSQDRATGYTF. CDR3 nucleotide sequence: TGTGCCAGCAGCCAAGACAGGGCCACTGGCTACACCTTC.

This clone was recorded once. The chain uses TRBV7-6 and TRBJ2-1; maybe TRBD1 (5 bases). With 4 bases removed from V and 2 bases from J, the gap between germline ends came to 12 bases. This CDR3 is 15 amino acids long. Germline CDR1 SGHVS, CDR2 FNYEAQ. The CDR3: CASSSLGAPYNEQFF. The CDR3 coding sequence is TGTGCCAGCAGCTCGCTAGGGGCGCCCTACAATGAGCAGTTCTTC.

Of note for this clone: This specimen includes other DNA sequences encoding the same CDR3. This chain uses TRBV2 with TRBJ1-5; 7 bases match TRBD1. V dropped 3 bases and J dropped 1; count of bases not matched to a gene: 3. The CDR3 totals 15 residues. CDR1 SNHLY and CDR2 FYNNEI come from the germline V gene. CDR3 nucleotide sequence: TGTGCCAGCAGTGAGACAGGGTTAAGCAATCAGCCCCAGCATTTT. This gives the protein CASSETGLSNQPQHF.

V usage is TRBV11-2 and J usage is TRBJ2-5, with 8 bases lining up with TRBD2. The CDR3 is made up of 15 amino acids. Losses at the gene ends were 5 bases for V and 5 bases for J; bases not matched to a gene: 10. From germline, CDR1 is SGHAT and CDR2 FQNNGV. The CDR3, as DNA: TGTGCCAGCAGCCCGAACCTAGCGGGTTGGGAGACCCAGTACTTC. It specifies CASSPNLAGWETQYF.

This clone was observed a handful of times. The rearrangement uses TRBV10-3 and TRBJ1-2; a possible D gene is TRBD1 (5 bases). CDR3 size: 14 residues. Deletions cut 2 bases from V and 8 bases from J, with 15 bases between. CDR1 is ENHRY, CDR2 SYGVKD, per germline. The CDR3 here is CAISEAGLFDGYTF. Written as DNA, the CDR3 is TGTGCCATCAGTGAGGCAGGGTTATTCGACGGCTACACCTTC.

V and J are TRBV5-4 and TRBJ2-3; 10 nucleotides line up with TRBD1. V was clipped by 3 bases and J by 2 bases; unmatched bases: 9. CDR3 length equals 17 residues. Germline V CDR1 and CDR2: SGHNT, YYREEE (reference sequence). CDR3 protein: CASSSRDRGTFTDTQYF. For the CDR3, the DNA is TGTGCCAGCAGCTCCCGGGACAGGGGAACTTTCACAGATACGCAGTATTTT.

This chain uses TRBV10-3 with TRBJ1-2; D gene ambiguous. Germline V gene lookup returns CDR1 ENHRY and CDR2 SYGVKD. There are 14 residues in the CDR3. The V gene lost 7 bases and the J gene lost 0 bases, with 12 bases spanning the gap. Here the CDR3 DNA reads TGTGCCATCAATGGAGGCGGAGCTAACTATGGCTACACCTTC. Residues: CAINGGGANYGYTF.

The chain employs TRBV6-5 and TRBJ2-1, with TRBD1 identical over 7 bases. With 4 bases clipped from V and 7 bases from J, the junction kept 4 bases outside the gene matches. The CDR3 contains 13 residues. From germline, CDR1 is MNHEY and CDR2 SVGAGI. CDR3 region: CASSSDRRNEQFF. Written as DNA, the CDR3 is TGTGCCAGCAGTTCGGACAGGCGAAATGAGCAGTTCTTC.

CDR3 coding DNA: TGTGCCATCAGTGACCGAGGGGGCCAGAATTCACCCCTCCACTTT. Translating it yields CAISDRGGQNSPLHF. The genes are TRBV10-3 and TRBJ1-6; TRBD1 matches 7 bases. Germline V gene data show CDR1 as ENHRY and CDR2 as SYGVKD. Trimming took 3 bases from V and 7 from J; bases not matched to a gene: 6. This CDR3 contains 15 residues.

This clone has just a few counts. CDR3 sequence (DNA): TGTGCCAGCAGCCCTGGGGGGTCCTACTATGGCTACACCTTC. Its translation is CASSPGGSYYGYTF. This rearrangement joins TRBV28 to TRBJ1-2; maybe TRBD1 (5 bases). The V gene's germline CDR1 is MDHEN and CDR2 SYDVKM. CDR3 length equals 14 residues. V was trimmed by 6 bases and J by 3 bases, leaving 14 bases between them.

The rearrangement links TRBV6-5 to TRBJ1-4; maybe TRBD1 (5 bases). Looked up from germline, CDR1 is MNHEY and CDR2 is SVGAGI. V lost 6 bases and J lost 0, with 11 bases in between. CDR3 length equals 15 residues. The CDR3 coding sequence is TGTGCCAGCAGACCAGGGCCCGCAACTAATGAAAAACTGTTTTTT. Translation gives CASRPGPATNEKLFF.

The table lists this clone with a few counts. The rearrangement uses TRBV19 and TRBJ1-5; D unclear. The germline V gene encodes CDR1 LNHDA and CDR2 SQIVND (reference sequence). V was trimmed by 1 base and J by 7 bases, leaving 11 bases between them. The length of the CDR3 is 14 residues. For the CDR3, the DNA is TGTGCCAGTAGTATAGGCGGGTTGGGGCAGCCCCAGCATTTT. Amino acid sequence: CASSIGGLGQPQHF.

This clone showed up just once. This chain uses TRBV13 with TRBJ1-4, with D perhaps TRBD1 (6 bases). CDR1 and CDR2 (germline): PRHDT, FYEKMQ (reference sequence). The CDR3 has 14 residues. Trimming cost V 5 bases and J 8 bases, with 15 bases left between them. The CDR3 is CASSLDPRGEKLFF. The CDR3, as DNA: TGTGCCAGCAGCCTAGATCCAAGGGGGGAAAAACTGTTTTTT. Full variable domain (missing parts from reference TRBV13 and TRBJ1-4): AAGVIQSPRHLIKEKRETATLKCYPIPRHDTVYWYQQGPGQDPQFLISFYEKMQSDKGSIPDRFSAQQFSDYHSELNMSSLELGDSALYFCASSLDPRGEKLFFGSGTQLSVL.

This rearrangement joins TRBV18 to TRBJ1-1, with 7 bases that match TRBD1. V shed 6 bases and J 0 bases; nucleotides not matched to a gene: 4. Germline-derived CDR1 and CDR2 are KGHSH and LQKENI. The CDR3 loop spans 14 amino acids. CDR3 region: CASSAGQLNTEAFF. CDR3 coding DNA: TGTGCCAGCTCGGCGGGACAGTTGAACACTGAAGCTTTCTTT.

This chain joins TRBV6-5 and TRBJ1-2; no firm D call. The CDR3 is 15 amino acids. CDR1 is MNHEY and CDR2 is SVGAGI in the germline V gene. V dropped 0 bases and J dropped 0 bases, with 8 bases sitting between them. For the CDR3, the DNA is TGTGCCAGCAGTTACTCGGAGGGAGCTAACTATGGCTACACCTTC. It codes for CASSYSEGANYGYTF.

The chain is built from TRBV15 and TRBJ2-6; the D gene is possibly TRBD2 (5 bases). Germline-derived CDR1 and CDR2 are LNHNV and YYDKDF (reference sequence). The CDR3 loop spans 15 amino acids. Trimming removed 8 bases at V and 0 bases at J, with 11 bases between. The DNA of the CDR3 is TGTGCCACCTTGGACTGGAACTCTGGGGCCAACGTCCTGACTTTC. Its translation: CATLDWNSGANVLTF.

The chain carries TRBV9 and TRBJ1-1, with D perhaps matching TRBD1 (6 bases). V shed 6 bases and J shed 1 base, with 13 bases lying between them. CDR3 length: 14 residues. Germline V gene sequence: CDR1 SGDLS, CDR2 YYNGEE. CDR3 amino acids: CASTKEDRNTEAFF. The DNA of the CDR3 is TGTGCCAGCACCAAAGAGGACAGGAACACTGAAGCTTTCTTT.